This T cell receptor beta chain was retrieved from a study of T cell repertoires in cytomegalovirus infection. Study results and limitations: The cumulative frequency of public TCR beta families distinguished individuals who carried CMV together with the relevant HLA. The ex vivo response showed dominance by HLA-C-restricted CMV-specific TCR beta clonotypes.

This clonotype was seen ten or more times. The antigen remains unidentified. TCRdb re-called the reads with MiXCR, one entry per CDR3 protein. The table lists fewer than 200,000 distinct CDR3 sequences, approximately 15% of them singletons, with around 27% in the top ten. The receptor comes from a human donor in good health (CMV status not recorded). Some clones in this sample may be carry-over from other donors' samples. Sequenced: PBMCs.

The CDR3 loop reads CSASATYPTYEQYF. CDR3 DNA sequence: TGCAGTGCTAGCGCTACATACCCAACCTACGAGCAGTACTTC. The rearrangement uses TRBV20-1 and TRBJ2-7; D is unresolved. Germline lookup yields CDR1 DFQATT and CDR2 SNEGSKA (reference sequence). Trimming cost V 3 bases and J 2 bases, with 14 bases left between them. CDR3 length: 14 residues.